The TCR beta chain described here comes from a study of cytomegalovirus exposure and HLA in healthy donors. Study as a whole: Drawn from HLA-typed donors, about 82 million unique TCRs were held in an early data release.

Germline assignment: CDR1 LNHDA and CDR2 SQIVND (reference sequence). The CDR3 contains 15 residues. With 7 bases clipped from V and 5 bases from J, the junction kept 12 bases outside the gene matches. In regard to this clone: Its antigen is as yet unknown.

General study results and limits: Some TCR beta chains (over 150 of them) were listed as cytomegalovirus-associated.

The primer mix had 60 Vbeta and 13 Jbeta primers. This table comes from immunoSEQ multiplex PCR, and its TCRdb copy is limited to in-frame clones, with some not included. The sample consists of fewer than 250,000 clones, about 80% of them appearing once. This TCR derives from a man aged 35 to 55 in good health and CMV-seropositive. The genes are TRBV19 and TRBJ1-1; 8 nucleotides match TRBD1. The specimen sequenced was PBMCs. The CDR3 coding sequence is TGTGCCAGTACGAGTCTCAGGGGGCGCGGAACTGAAGCTTTCTTT. This encodes CASTSLRGRGTEAFF.